This is a list of T cell receptor beta chains from one sample in a study of vaccination effects on CD4 cells after COVID-19. Profiling relied on immunoSEQ multiplex PCR, and the TCRdb table lists in-frame clones only, not all of them. Of tens of thousands of clones in the sample, roughly 76% were seen once. No antigens are known for them. Sequences were derived from CD4+ T cells from PBMCs cultured with SARS-CoV-2 spike peptides, sampled before COVID-19 vaccination. The source is a human donor who had a prior SARS-CoV-2 infection. CDR3s include the opening cysteine and the closing phenylalanine or tryptophan. The D gene is left open where the match is weak. Some rows mark clone size as missing; the rest say once, few, many or name a class of expanded clone.

CDR3 | DNA | D | J | size | V
CASSYSGGAYSPLHF | TGTGCCAGCAGTTACTCAGGGGGTGCTTATTCACCCCTCCACTTT | . | TRBJ1-6 | . | TRBV6-5
CAWSSYRRNTEAFF | TGTGCCTGGAGTTCTTACAGAAGAAACACTGAAGCTTTCTTT | . | TRBJ1-1 | . | TRBV30
CATSRDGRADGYTF | TGTGCCACCAGCAGAGACGGGAGGGCTGATGGCTACACCTTC | . | TRBJ1-2 | . | TRBV15
CASSFYRIPLAGGGYEQYF | TGTGCCAGCAGCTTCTACCGGATCCCTCTCGCGGGGGGGGGCTACGAGCAGTACTTC | TRBD2 | TRBJ2-7 | few | TRBV7-8
CARSPGTSGYFHLRTGELFF | TGTGCCAGAAGCCCCGGGACTAGCGGGTACTTCCATCTGCGGACCGGGGAGCTGTTTTTT | TRBD2 | TRBJ2-2 | . | TRBV5-3
CASGGNEQFF | TGTGCCAGCGGGGGCAATGAGCAGTTCTTC | . | TRBJ2-1 | medium-sized | TRBV2
CAWSSTSGSGTDTQYF | TGTGCCTGGAGTTCCACTAGCGGGAGCGGCACAGATACGCAGTATTTT | TRBD2 | TRBJ2-3 | . | TRBV30
CSASRGNTEAFF | TGCAGTGCTAGTCGAGGAAACACTGAAGCTTTCTTT | . | TRBJ1-1 | once | TRBV20-1
CARLEWSEAFF | TGTGCCCGCCTGGAGTGGTCCGAAGCTTTCTTT | . | TRBJ1-1 | . | TRBV30
CASSQTGTGREQYF | TGTGCCAGCAGCCAGACCGGGACAGGGCGCGAGCAGTACTTC | TRBD1 | TRBJ2-7 | . | TRBV5-8
CASGLVNSGNTIYF | TGTGCTAGTGGTTTGGTAAACTCTGGAAACACCATATATTTT | . | TRBJ1-3 | few | TRBV12-5
CAWSVRPGFNSPLHF | TGTGCCTGGAGTGTACGTCCGGGTTTTAATTCACCCCTCCACTTT | . | TRBJ1-6 | . | TRBV30
CAWRQLTTNEKLFF | TGTGCCTGGCGCCAGCTCACAACTAATGAAAAACTGTTTTTT | . | TRBJ1-4 | . | TRBV30
CASSKTGNGEAFF | TGTGCCAGCAGTAAGACAGGGAACGGTGAAGCTTTCTTT | TRBD1 | TRBJ1-1 | . | TRBV6-5
CASSSSGSSVTDTQYF | TGCGCCAGCAGTAGTAGCGGGAGTTCTGTAACAGATACGCAGTATTTT | TRBD2 | TRBJ2-3 | . | TRBV5-1
CASSVTGKGSGNTIYF | TGTGCCAGCAGTGTAACAGGGAAAGGGTCTGGAAACACCATATATTTT | . | TRBJ1-3 | . | TRBV2
CASREMGSQNNEQFF | TGTGCCAGCAGGGAAATGGGTTCACAAAACAATGAGCAGTTCTTC | . | TRBJ2-1 | few | TRBV2
CASSRRISWSEYQETQYF | TGTGCCAGCAGCCGCCGTATCAGCTGGTCGGAGTACCAAGAGACCCAGTACTTC | . | TRBJ2-5 | few | TRBV4-2
CASSLYVNTEAFF | TGTGCCAGCAGCTTGTACGTGAACACTGAAGCTTTCTTT | . | TRBJ1-1 | . | TRBV5-6
CASSPTTSTDTQYF | TGTGCCAGCAGCCCGACTACAAGCACAGATACGCAGTATTTT | . | TRBJ2-3 | . | TRBV2
CASSLEPEDTQYF | TGTGCCAGCAGCTTAGAGCCCGAGGATACGCAGTATTTT | . | TRBJ2-3 | once | TRBV11-3
CASSSGDRSNQPQHF | TGTGCCAGCAGCTCCGGGGACAGGAGCAATCAGCCCCAGCATTTT | TRBD1 | TRBJ1-5 | few | TRBV5-8
CASSQDGPYEQYF | TGTGCCAGCAGCCAAGATGGCCCCTACGAGCAGTACTTC | . | TRBJ2-7 | . | TRBV3-1/TRBV3-2
CASRGLAGVLVNEQFF | TGTGCCAGCAGGGGACTAGCGGGAGTGTTGGTCAATGAGCAGTTCTTC | TRBD2 | TRBJ2-1 | few | TRBV2
CAISVKGSNNSPLHF | TGTGCCATCAGTGTCAAGGGGTCAAATAATTCACCCCTCCACTTT | . | TRBJ1-6 | . | TRBV10-3
CASSLEGISYNEQFF | TGTGCCAGCAGCTTAGAGGGAATCTCCTACAATGAGCAGTTCTTC | . | TRBJ2-1 | . | TRBV7-9
CASSFSWTGELFF | TGTGCCAGCAGCTTCTCGTGGACCGGGGAGCTGTTTTTT | . | TRBJ2-2 | . | TRBV7-2
CASSRQAKNQPQHF | TGTGCCAGCAGTCGACAGGCGAAAAATCAGCCCCAGCATTTT | . | TRBJ1-5 | . | TRBV6-5
CASSFPRGRGYEQYF | TGTGCCAGCAGCTTCCCTCGAGGGAGAGGATACGAGCAGTACTTC | . | TRBJ2-7 | . | TRBV7-2
CASGKTQGINSPLHF | TGTGCCTCAGGCAAGACCCAGGGGATCAATTCACCCCTCCACTTT | . | TRBJ1-6 | . | TRBV30
CASSPLEDQPQHF | TGTGCCAGCTCGCCTCTCGAGGATCAGCCCCAGCATTTT | . | TRBJ1-5 | . | TRBV18
CASSEHGQIGGYEQYF | TGTGCCAGCAGCGAACATGGACAGATCGGAGGCTACGAGCAGTACTTC | . | TRBJ2-7 | . | TRBV6-6
CASSVDINSYEQYF | TGTGCCAGCAGCGTAGATATAAACTCCTACGAGCAGTACTTC | . | TRBJ2-7 | . | TRBV9
CASSLIRQETQYF | TGCGCCAGCAGCCTGATCCGTCAAGAGACCCAGTACTTC | . | TRBJ2-5 | . | TRBV5-1
CASSEERYEQYF | TGTGCCAGCAGTGAAGAACGGTACGAGCAGTACTTC | . | TRBJ2-7 | . | TRBV2
CASSGPDTQYF | TGCGCCAGCAGCGGCCCCGATACGCAGTATTTT | . | TRBJ2-3 | . | TRBV5-1
CASSLHSGTVTGELFF | TGTGCCAGCAGCCTTCATAGCGGGACGGTCACCGGGGAGCTGTTTTTT | TRBD2 | TRBJ2-2 | . | TRBV5-4
CASSLLAASTDTQYF | TGTGCCAGCAGCCTACTAGCGGCAAGCACAGATACGCAGTATTTT | TRBD2 | TRBJ2-3 | once | TRBV5-4
CASSFLRSGFSYNEQFF | TGTGCCAGCAGCTTCCTACGGAGCGGGTTTTCCTACAATGAGCAGTTCTTC | . | TRBJ2-1 | . | TRBV11-3
CASSLMNNEQFF | TGTGCCAGCAGTTTAATGAACAATGAGCAGTTCTTC | . | TRBJ2-1 | . | TRBV12-3/TRBV12-4
CSASEQVGQPQHF | TGCAGTGCTAGTGAACAGGTGGGTCAGCCCCAGCATTTT | . | TRBJ1-5 | once | TRBV20-1
CASSSGRTTVSETQYF | TGCGCCAGCAGCTCAGGACGTACGACGGTGTCCGAGACCCAGTACTTC | . | TRBJ2-5 | . | TRBV5-1
CASSQGLAGLNEQFF | TGCGCCAGCAGCCAAGGACTAGCGGGATTGAATGAGCAGTTCTTC | TRBD2 | TRBJ2-1 | few | TRBV4-1
CASSVAPLDTEAFF | TGTGCCAGCAGCGTAGCTCCGCTCGACACTGAAGCTTTCTTT | . | TRBJ1-1 | . | TRBV9
CASRRQGANTGELFF | TGTGCCAGCAGAAGACAGGGGGCGAACACCGGGGAGCTGTTTTTT | TRBD1 | TRBJ2-2 | few | TRBV7-9
CASSFGLSYEQYF | TGTGCCAGCAGCTTCGGCCTATCCTACGAGCAGTACTTC | . | TRBJ2-7 | . | TRBV11-2
CASSNRDRYNEQFF | TGCGCCAGCAGCAACCGGGACAGGTACAATGAGCAGTTCTTC | TRBD1 | TRBJ2-1 | . | TRBV4-1
CASSGLSYEQYF | TGTGCCAGCAGTGGACTAAGCTACGAGCAGTACTTC | . | TRBJ2-7 | . | TRBV2
CASSRDETGPYNEQFF | TGCGCCAGCAGTAGGGACGAAACCGGCCCCTACAATGAGCAGTTCTTC | . | TRBJ2-1 | . | TRBV5-1
CASSLASVVMNEQFF | TGCGCCAGCAGCTTGGCCTCCGTTGTGATGAATGAGCAGTTCTTC | . | TRBJ2-1 | . | TRBV5-1
CASRQGRQSSTDTQYF | TGTGCCAGCAGACAAGGAAGACAGTCGAGCACAGATACGCAGTATTTT | . | TRBJ2-3 | . | TRBV3-1/TRBV3-2
CTSSQDRSSGRDRNTGELFF | TGCACCAGCAGCCAAGATAGGTCTAGCGGGAGGGACAGAAACACCGGGGAGCTGTTTTTT | . | TRBJ2-2 | few | TRBV1
CASSLGGFTEAFF | TGCGCCAGCAGCTTGGGAGGGTTCACTGAAGCTTTCTTT | . | TRBJ1-1 | few | TRBV5-1
CASSHWTGDTNTEAFF | TGTGCCAGCAGCCATTGGACAGGGGATACGAACACTGAAGCTTTCTTT | TRBD1 | TRBJ1-1 | few | TRBV5-8
CASSVSDRPSYEQYF | TGTGCCAGCAGCGTCTCGGACAGGCCCTCCTACGAGCAGTACTTC | TRBD1 | TRBJ2-7 | . | TRBV9
CASSKTGLLQETQYF | TGTGCCAGCAGCAAGACAGGGCTGCTACAAGAGACCCAGTACTTC | TRBD1 | TRBJ2-5 | . | TRBV7-9
CASSLSWSGQSPLHF | TGTGCCAGCAGCTTATCGTGGTCAGGGCAATCACCCCTCCACTTT | . | TRBJ1-6 | . | TRBV7-2
CASNPGTMRTEAFF | TGTGCCAGCAACCCAGGGACTATGCGCACTGAAGCTTTCTTT | . | TRBJ1-1 | . | TRBV28
CASSGKDRDYGYTF | TGTGCCAGCAGTGGTAAAGACAGGGACTATGGCTACACCTTC | TRBD1 | TRBJ1-2 | few | TRBV25-1
CASSPLPGLAGSTQYF | TGTGCCAGCTCACCACTTCCGGGACTAGCGGGGTCTACGCAGTATTTT | TRBD2 | TRBJ2-3 | once | TRBV18